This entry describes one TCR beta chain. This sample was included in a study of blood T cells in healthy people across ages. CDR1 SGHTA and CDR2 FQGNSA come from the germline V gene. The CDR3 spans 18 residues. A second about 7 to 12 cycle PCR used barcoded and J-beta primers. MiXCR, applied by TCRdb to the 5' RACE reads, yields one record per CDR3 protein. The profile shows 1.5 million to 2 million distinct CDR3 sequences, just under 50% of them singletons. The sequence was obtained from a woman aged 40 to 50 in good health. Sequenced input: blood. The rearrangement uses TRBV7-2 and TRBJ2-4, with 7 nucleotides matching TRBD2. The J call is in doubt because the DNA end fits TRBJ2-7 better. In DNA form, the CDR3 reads TGTGCCAGCAGCTTGGGGGTAGCGACTAGCCGAACCCCCTACGAGCAGTACTTC. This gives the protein CASSLGVATSRTPYEQYF.